This TCR beta chain was found in a study of blood T cell repertoires in COVID-19. This CDR3 comprises 13 residues. J gave up 5 bases and V 6 bases, and 7 bases lay outside the gene matches. The germline V gene has CDR1 LGHDT and CDR2 YNNKEL (reference sequence). The method was immunoSEQ multiplex PCR; TCRdb's version includes in-frame clones alone and lacks a portion of them. Counted here are about 100,000 clones, approximately 90% occurring once; the ten biggest clones make up 4% to 5%. The sample consisted of peripheral blood. The clonotype comes from a human donor with COVID-19, enrolled during active disease. The donor label of this sample is uncertain. This chain uses TRBV3-1 (or the pseudogene TRBV3-2) with TRBJ2-7; TRBD1 matches at 7 bases. Here the CDR3 DNA reads TGTGCCAGCAGTAGGGGGCTTGTCAACGAGCAGTACTTC. Translated, it gives CASSRGLVNEQYF.